This T cell receptor beta chain was recorded in a study of blood T cell repertoires in COVID-19. As for the study in general: From the United States, Italy and Spain came samples of acute and convalescent COVID-19. T cells, B-cell-depleted T cells, or PBMCs provided the cDNA or gDNA that served as material.

Data came from immunoSEQ multiplex PCR; TCRdb stores just in-frame clones and leaves some out. The data hold 110,000 or so clones, with roughly 82% observed a single time. CDR1 and CDR2 from the germline V gene are SGHTA and FQGNSA. V lost 4 bases, J lost 6 bases, and 12 bases lay in between. The CDR3 is 13 residues long. The source is a woman in her 40s with acute or convalescent COVID-19. The V gene is TRBV7-2, the J gene TRBJ1-1; D remains ambiguous. Sequenced sample: peripheral blood. The CDR3 bases are TGTGCCAGCAGCTCCAATTACAGTCCTGAAGCTTTCTTT. Protein: CASSSNYSPEAFF.